Below, 8 T cell receptor beta chains from the same sample are listed, as sequenced in a study of beta chain features in type 1 diabetes. The study reverse transcribed the entire isolated RNA, so it sequenced expressed TCRB transcripts. TCRdb's copy holds only in-frame clones and misses some; the assay was immunoSEQ multiplex PCR. The profile shows 130,000 to 150,000 clones, around a tenth of them singletons. Sequenced material: central memory CD4+ T cells from blood. All receptors derive from a man aged 18 to 29 in good health.

The chain is built from TRBV9 and TRBJ1-3; 7 nucleotides line up with TRBD1. Looked up from germline, CDR1 is SGDLS and CDR2 is YYNGEE. The V segment lost 0 bases and the J segment 2 bases; nucleotides outside the gene matches: 2. This CDR3 spans 15 amino acids. CDR3 nucleotides: TGTGCCAGCAGCGTAGGTGGGACAGCTGGAAACACCATATATTTT. Its protein product is CASSVGGTAGNTIYF.

V and J are TRBV6-6 and TRBJ2-7, with D perhaps TRBD2 (6 bases). Trimming stripped 8 bases from V and 7 bases from J, with 21 bases between. The CDR3 totals 14 residues. Germline CDR1 reads MNHNY; CDR2 reads SVGAGI (reference sequence). The CDR3 region is CASLRDSGQWEQYF. The CDR3 coding sequence is TGTGCCAGCCTTCGGGACTCCGGGCAATGGGAGCAGTACTTC.

Ten or more counts support this clone. The V call is TRBV6-6, the J call TRBJ2-7, with D tentatively TRBD2 (6 bases). The germline CDR1 and CDR2 sequences are MNHNY and SVGAGI (reference sequence). Trimming took off 0 bases at V and 7 bases at J, with 7 bases between the two ends. This CDR3 has 12 amino acids. The CDR3 DNA follows: TGTGCCAGCAGTTACTCGGAGGGGGAGCAGTACTTC. Its translation: CASSYSEGEQYF.

The chain is built from TRBV6-5 and TRBJ2-5; TRBD2 matches at 8 bases. With 6 bases clipped from V and 5 bases from J, the junction kept 8 bases outside the gene matches. Germline assignment: CDR1 MNHEY and CDR2 SVGAGI. CDR3 length equals 14 residues. The chain's CDR3 is CASRPRGGWETQYF. DNA of the CDR3: TGTGCCAGCAGGCCACGGGGGGGCTGGGAGACCCAGTACTTC.

The V and J genes are TRBV10-2 and TRBJ2-7, with TRBD2 matching 8 bases. The CDR3 has 14 amino acids. The germline V gene has CDR1 WSHSY and CDR2 SAAADI. The V segment lost 3 bases and the J segment 0 bases; nucleotides outside the gene matches: 1. The CDR3 DNA is TGCGCCAGCAGTGACGGGGGGGACTCCTACGAGCAGTACTTC. This encodes CASSDGGDSYEQYF.

This clone was counted only a few times. This chain joins TRBV5-1 and TRBJ2-2; 12 bases fit TRBD2. The CDR3 covers 16 residues. V shed 0 bases, J shed 5 bases, and the junction held 2 bases outside the gene matches. Germline V gene lookup returns CDR1 SGHRS and CDR2 YFSETQ. The chain's CDR3 is CASSLEGTSGTGELFF. DNA for the CDR3: TGCGCCAGCAGCTTGGAAGGGACTAGCGGGACCGGGGAGCTGTTTTTT.

This clone was observed a few times. This chain connects TRBV29-1 to TRBJ1-4; D is perhaps TRBD1 (6 bases). Germline V CDR1 and CDR2: SQVTM, ANQGSEA. Trimming stripped 4 bases from V and 7 bases from J, with 7 bases between. The CDR3 has 11 amino acids. The DNA for the CDR3 is TGCAGCGTTGGGGGGCCTGAAAAACTGTTTTTT. As protein: CSVGGPEKLFF. Filled out from reference TRBV29-1 and TRBJ1-4, the complete variable domain reads SAVISQKPSRDICQRGTSLTIQCQVDSQVTMMFWYRQQPGQSLTLIATANQGSEATYESGFVIDKFPISRPNLTFSTLTVSNMSPEDSSIYLCSVGGPEKLFFGSGTQLSVL.

The rearrangement uses TRBV10-3 and TRBJ2-1; 13 nucleotides align to TRBD2. Germline loops: CDR1 ENHRY, CDR2 SYGVKD. This CDR3 spans 15 amino acids. J gave up 8 bases and V 2 bases, and 3 bases lay outside the gene matches. The CDR3 is CAISETSGGAHEQFF. The CDR3 coding sequence is TGTGCCATCAGTGAGACTAGCGGGGGGGCGCATGAGCAGTTCTTC.